The 27 T cell receptor beta chains in this list originate from one sample, sequenced in a study of CD8 T cells in Susac syndrome. Random hexamers were used to reverse transcribe an amount of 0.5 to 1 ug RNA. TCRdb re-called the immunoSEQ multiplex PCR reads with MiXCR, one entry per CDR3 protein. This table holds more than 100,000 distinct CDR3 sequences, 95% to 96% found once. The sequenced material came from CD4+ T cells from PBMCs. Receptors were obtained from a human donor with Susac syndrome.

The CDR3 loop is CASRGTDTSEAFF. For the CDR3, the DNA is TGTGCCAGCAGGGGGACAGATACTTCTGAAGCTTTCTTT. This chain uses TRBV2 with TRBJ1-1; 7 positions match TRBD1. The CDR3 contains 13 residues. The trim removed 6 bases at V and 6 bases at J, leaving 7 bases unmatched. Germline CDR1 reads SNHLY; CDR2 reads FYNNEI.

The V and J genes are TRBV15 and TRBJ2-7; D is ambiguous. There are 17 residues in the CDR3. Germline CDR1 LNHNV, CDR2 YYDKDF (reference sequence). The V end lost 5 bases, the J end lost 1 base, and 21 bases lay between the germline ends. The CDR3 is CATSRRRADWKSYEQYF. The DNA for the CDR3 is TGTGCCACCAGCCGCAGACGAGCCGACTGGAAATCCTACGAGCAGTACTTC. Complete variable domain (other parts from reference TRBV15 and TRBJ2-7): DAMVIQNPRYQVTQFGKPVTLSCSQTLNHNVMYWYQQKSSQAPKLLFHYYDKDFNNEADTPDNFQSRRPNTSFCFLDIRSPGLGDTAMYLCATSRRRADWKSYEQYFGPGTRLTVT.

V usage is TRBV20-1 and J usage is TRBJ2-7; 10 bases fit TRBD2. CDR1 DFQATT and CDR2 SNEGSKA come from the germline V gene (reference sequence). The CDR3 extends over 14 amino acids. V was clipped by 6 bases and J by 3 bases; unmatched bases: 8. Written as DNA, the CDR3 is TGCAGTGCCCGGGGGGCTAGCGGGAGCTACGAGCAGTACTTC. This codes for CSARGASGSYEQYF.

The rearrangement joins TRBV24-1 to TRBJ2-1, with a weak D call TRBD2 (6 bases). Germline lookup yields CDR1 KGHDR and CDR2 SFDVKD. V was cut by 3 bases and J by 4 bases, with 15 bases left in between. The CDR3 is 16 residues long. CDR3: CATSDLGAEGYNEQFF. CDR3 bases: TGTGCCACCAGTGATCTCGGGGCGGAGGGGTACAATGAGCAGTTCTTC.

This chain links TRBV30 with TRBJ1-2, with TRBD1 matching 9 bases. The CDR3 extends over 15 amino acids. Germline V gives CDR1 GTSNPN, CDR2 SVGIG (reference sequence). V lost 2 bases and J lost 4; bases outside the gene matches: 8. The CDR3 protein is CAWSPRGTGLYGYTF. The CDR3 DNA reads as TGTGCCTGGAGTCCACGTGGGACAGGGCTCTATGGCTACACCTTC. Filled out from reference TRBV30 and TRBJ1-2, the complete variable domain reads SQTIHQWPATLVQPVGSPLSLECTVEGTSNPNLYWYRQAAGRGLQLLFYSVGIGQISSEVPQNLSASRPQDRQFILSSKKLLLSDSGFYLCAWSPRGTGLYGYTFGSGTRLTVV.

This rearrangement joins TRBV30 to TRBJ2-7; 7 bases align to TRBD2. In germline, CDR1 is GTSNPN, CDR2 SVGIG (reference sequence). The CDR3 extends over 13 amino acids. Losses at the gene ends were 4 bases for V and 6 bases for J; bases not matched to a gene: 9. The CDR3 loop reads CAWTRTRVSEQYF. CDR3 coding DNA: TGTGCCTGGACCCGGACTAGGGTGAGCGAGCAGTACTTC.

This chain joins TRBV5-4 and TRBJ2-1; 12 nucleotides align to TRBD2. Trimming at V came to 3 bases and at J to 3 bases, leaving 4 bases not matched to a gene. CDR3 length: 16 amino acids. Germline loops: CDR1 SGHNT, CDR2 YYREEE (reference sequence). The DNA of the CDR3 is TGTGCCAGCAGCTCCCTAGCGGGAGGGCTCTACAATGAGCAGTTCTTC. This encodes CASSSLAGGLYNEQFF. The entire variable domain, with the rest obtained from reference TRBV5-4 and TRBJ2-1, is as follows: ETGVTQSPTHLIKTRGQQVTLRCSSQSGHNTVSWYQQALGQGPQFIFQYYREEENGRGNFPPRFSGLQFPNYSSELNVNALELDDSALYLCASSSLAGGLYNEQFFGPGTRLTVL.

The chain uses TRBV19 and TRBJ1-2, with D uncertain. The CDR3 consists of 16 residues. Germline lookup yields CDR1 LNHDA and CDR2 SQIVND (reference sequence). V was cut by 6 bases and J by 6 bases, with 23 bases left in between. CDR3 loop: CASRFPPISESDGYTF. The CDR3 DNA follows: TGTGCCAGTAGGTTCCCCCCGATCAGCGAATCTGATGGCTACACCTTC.

The chain couples TRBV12-5 to TRBJ2-7; 7 positions agree with TRBD2. This CDR3 comprises 16 residues. Unmatched junction bases numbered 10, after V lost 1 base and J lost 4 bases. Germline V CDR1 and CDR2: LGHNT, FRNRAP. CDR3 DNA sequence: TGTGCTAGTGGTTTGGCGACCGGGACTAAGCGGTACGAGCAGTACTTC. It encodes CASGLATGTKRYEQYF.

The chain combines TRBV30 with TRBJ2-2; 11 nucleotides match TRBD1. This CDR3 region has 16 residues. The germline V gene has CDR1 GTSNPN and CDR2 SVGIG (reference sequence). V lost 2 bases, J lost 7 bases, and 9 bases stayed unmatched. CDR3 coding DNA: TGTGCCTGGAGTTGGGGGACAGGGGGAATTGACGGGGAGCTGTTTTTT. Amino acids: CAWSWGTGGIDGELFF.

The chain joins TRBV6-2 or TRBV6-3 to TRBJ2-1, with a weak D call TRBD2 (6 bases). Trimming cost V 5 bases and J 15 bases, with 20 bases left between them. The germline CDR1 and CDR2 sequences are MNHEY and SVGEGT. CDR3 size: 13 residues. CDR3 protein: CASSPLQAGGLFF. The CDR3 coding sequence is TGTGCCAGCAGTCCTCTACAAGCGGGTGGTCTGTTCTTC.

This sequence joins TRBV6-5 and TRBJ2-7; 9 nucleotides agree with TRBD2. J lost 9 bases, V lost 4 bases, and 4 bases had no gene match. The CDR3 has 12 residues. Looked up from germline, CDR1 is MNHEY and CDR2 is SVGAGI. The CDR3 is CASSSLAGLQYF. Here the CDR3 DNA reads TGTGCCAGCAGTTCCCTAGCGGGATTGCAGTACTTC.

The chain has TRBV20-1 and TRBJ1-1; D unresolved. This CDR3 region has 14 residues. Trimming shortened V by 2 bases and J by 0 bases, and 10 bases separated the two germline ends. Germline V lookup: CDR1 DFQATT, CDR2 SNEGSKA (reference sequence). Here the CDR3 reads CSARTWTMNTEAFF. The CDR3 DNA follows: TGCAGTGCTAGAACCTGGACGATGAACACTGAAGCTTTCTTT.

V is TRBV29-1 and J is TRBJ2-7; TRBD2 matches at 9 bases. CDR3 length: 15 residues. V gave up 5 bases and J gave up 3 bases; unmatched junction bases: 11. CDR1 SQVTM and CDR2 ANQGSEA come from the germline V gene. The CDR3 loop reads CSVPGGGGHNYEQYF. The CDR3 DNA reads TGCAGCGTTCCCGGCGGGGGGGGACACAACTACGAGCAGTACTTC.

The chain joins TRBV24-1 to TRBJ1-5, with D possibly being TRBD1 (5 bases). The CDR3 consists of 12 residues. The germline V gene encodes CDR1 KGHDR and CDR2 SFDVKD. Deletions cut 3 bases from V and 6 bases from J, with 5 bases between. CDR3 in DNA: TGTGCCACCAGTGATAGGGGTCAGCCCCAGCATTTT. Translation: CATSDRGQPQHF.

The V and J genes are TRBV6-5 and TRBJ2-1, with 7 bases aligning to TRBD1. The junction had 6 bases not matched to a gene; V was cut back by 2 bases and J by 5 bases. CDR3 length equals 15 residues. Germline values: CDR1 MNHEY, CDR2 SVGAGI. The DNA of the CDR3 is TGTGCCAGCAGTTACGATGGGACAGCAAACAATGAGCAGTTCTTC. Translation: CASSYDGTANNEQFF.

This clonotype was counted a single time. The chain carries TRBV3-1 and TRBJ2-3, with a possible D match to TRBD2 (5 bases). The length of the CDR3 is 14 residues. The germline V gene has CDR1 LGHDT and CDR2 YNNKEL (reference sequence). V was trimmed by 3 bases and J by 6 bases, leaving 13 bases between them. DNA for the CDR3: TGTGCCAGCAGCCAGAGGAGGCAACATGATACGCAGTATTTT. Protein: CASSQRRQHDTQYF.

In this sample, this clonotype turned up once. The chain recombines TRBV9 with TRBJ2-5, with TRBD1 identical over 7 bases. The CDR3 totals 12 residues. Per the germline V gene, CDR1 is SGDLS and CDR2 is YYNGEE. The ends lost 6 bases at V and 4 bases at J; junction bases unmatched: 3. Here the CDR3 reads CASKGAGETQYF. The CDR3 bases are TGTGCCAGCAAGGGGGCAGGAGAGACCCAGTACTTC.

The V call is TRBV2, the J call TRBJ2-4, with a weak D call TRBD2 (5 bases). The V gene's germline CDR1 is SNHLY and CDR2 FYNNEI. The CDR3 runs to 12 residues. Between the trimmed V and J ends, which lost 4 bases and 7 bases, there was a span of 8 bases. The CDR3 nucleotides read TGTGCCAGCAGTGCGGCGGGCAACATTCAGTACTTC. Protein: CASSAAGNIQYF.

The chain has TRBV9 and TRBJ2-1; D uncertain. The V gene lost 4 bases and the J gene lost 10 bases, with 18 bases spanning the gap. The CDR3 covers 14 residues. CDR1 and CDR2 (germline): SGDLS, YYNGEE. In nucleotides, the CDR3 is TGTGCCAGCAGCCCCCCCGAGCCAGCCAAGGAGCAGTTCTTC. Its protein product is CASSPPEPAKEQFF.

This chain joins TRBV16 and TRBJ1-5; D remains unclear. Per the germline V gene, CDR1 is KGHSY and CDR2 is FQNENV. This CDR3 has 15 residues. V was trimmed by 6 bases and J by 4 bases, leaving 16 bases between them. The CDR3 spells CASSLILSTNQPQHF. The CDR3 DNA reads TGTGCCAGCAGTCTCATCCTCTCAACGAATCAGCCCCAGCATTTT.

The chain carries TRBV5-1 and TRBJ2-3; D is ambiguous. Germline V lookup: CDR1 SGHRS, CDR2 YFSETQ. V lost 4 bases and J lost 4, with 19 bases in between. This CDR3 has 16 residues. The CDR3 DNA follows: TGCGCCAGCAGCCCCCGAGGTACAGCCGGCCCAGATACGCAGTATTTT. Encoded protein: CASSPRGTAGPDTQYF.

This sequence joins TRBV12-3 or TRBV12-4 and TRBJ2-7; D remains ambiguous. Trimming stripped 7 bases from V and 2 bases from J, with 9 bases between. The CDR3 covers 12 residues. The CDR3 is CASTSDTYEQYF. CDR3 bases: TGTGCCAGCACCTCGGATACCTACGAGCAGTACTTC.

The V call is TRBV5-1, the J call TRBJ2-7; 9 bases map to TRBD2. Germline V gene data show CDR1 as SGHRS and CDR2 as YFSETQ. V dropped 4 bases and J dropped 3; count of bases not matched to a gene: 8. The CDR3 spans 15 residues. CDR3: CASSPGLARVYEQYF. CDR3 coding DNA: TGCGCCAGCAGCCCGGGACTAGCTAGGGTCTACGAGCAGTACTTC.

V is TRBV30 and J is TRBJ1-4; no firm D call. The germline gives CDR1 GTSNPN, CDR2 SVGIG (reference sequence). This CDR3 has 15 residues. Trimming removed 0 bases from V and 8 bases from J, with 16 bases in between. CDR3 sequence reads: CAWSVGRGPREKLFF. CDR3 coding DNA: TGTGCCTGGAGTGTAGGGCGCGGCCCCAGGGAAAAACTGTTTTTT.

The chain employs TRBV20-1 and TRBJ2-1; TRBD2 aligns across 11 bases. Germline V gene lookup returns CDR1 DFQATT and CDR2 SNEGSKA (reference sequence). The CDR3 runs to 16 residues. V lost 3 bases, J lost 6 bases, and 10 bases stayed unmatched. In nucleotides, the CDR3 is TGCAGTGCTAGGGGTAGTGCTAGCGGGAGGAGCAATGAGCAGTTCTTC. Translation gives CSARGSASGRSNEQFF.

This chain links TRBV29-1 with TRBJ1-1, with a possible D match to TRBD1 (5 bases). Germline V gene data show CDR1 as SQVTM and CDR2 as ANQGSEA. V was clipped by 6 bases and J by 1 base, with 15 bases between them. The CDR3 contains 14 residues. CDR3 DNA sequence: TGCAGCGTCGTGGGGGGACTAGGGAACACTGAAGCTTTCTTT. Amino acid sequence: CSVVGGLGNTEAFF.